A selection of T cell receptor beta chains follows, all from one sample in a study of blood T cell repertoires in COVID-19. Clones were sequenced by immunoSEQ multiplex PCR, and TCRdb holds only the in-frame ones, with some missing. The repertoire consists of some 190,000 clones, with 88% occurring once and the leading ten covering approximately 4.5%. Input material: peripheral blood. The receptors were sampled from a human donor in a cohort sampled during active COVID-19. Both conserved end residues are part of each CDR3. D genes are given only for firm matches. Size values are once, few and many counts, or a class for expanded clones, and some rows have none.

CDR3nt	CDR3aa	v_gene	d_gene	j_gene	abundance
TGTGCCAGCAGTTACTATTTGGCCTTTTCACCCCTCCACTTT	CASSYYLAFSPLHF	TRBV6-2/TRBV6-3	.	TRBJ1-6	once
TGCGCCAGCAGCCAAGATGGGGAGGGGTATGGCTACACCTTC	CASSQDGEGYGYTF	TRBV4-3	.	TRBJ1-2	.
TGTGCCACCAGCAGATCACTAGCGGGAGGATTAAATGAGCAGTTCTTC	CATSRSLAGGLNEQFF	TRBV15	TRBD2	TRBJ2-1	.
TGTGCCAGTAGGGACCGGGACAGAGAAGCTTTCTTT	CASRDRDREAFF	TRBV19	TRBD1	TRBJ1-1	.
TGTGCCAGCAGTGCGCCACAGGTTCTCATTAGCAATCAGCCCCAGCATTTT	CASSAPQVLISNQPQHF	TRBV6-1	.	TRBJ1-5	.
TGTGCCAGCAGCTTATATGACAGGGCAAACGAGCAGTACTTC	CASSLYDRANEQYF	TRBV7-8	TRBD1	TRBJ2-7	.
TGCAGTGCTATTAGACAGGCGGAAGCTTTCTTT	CSAIRQAEAFF	TRBV20-1	.	TRBJ1-1	.
TGTGCCAGCAGTCCTGGACAGGGTAGCAATCAGCCCCAGCATTTT	CASSPGQGSNQPQHF	TRBV28	TRBD1	TRBJ1-5	.
TGCGCCAGCAGCCAAGATCGGGGGCGGGGGAGGGCTCGGGACGAGCAGTACTTC	CASSQDRGRGRARDEQYF	TRBV4-1	.	TRBJ2-7	.
TGCAGCGCCCATACGGAGCTAGACAGCCAGTACTATGGCTACACCTTC	CSAHTELDSQYYGYTF	TRBV29-1	.	TRBJ1-2	.
TGTGCCAGCAGCTTAGAAACGCAGGGTGGCTACACCTTC	CASSLETQGGYTF	TRBV7-9	.	TRBJ1-2	few
TGTGCCAGCAGCTGGGGGGAGGGCGGGGAGCTGTTTTTT	CASSWGEGGELFF	TRBV28	TRBD2	TRBJ2-2	.
TGTGCCAGCAGTTACGAGGGACAGACTGAAGCTTTCTTT	CASSYEGQTEAFF	TRBV6-2/TRBV6-3	TRBD1	TRBJ1-1	.
TGTGCCAGCAGCCAAGAACTAGCGGGGTTCACAGATACGCAGTATTTT	CASSQELAGFTDTQYF	TRBV4-2	TRBD2	TRBJ2-3	.
TGTGCCAGCAGCTCACAGGGCTACGAGCAGTACTTC	CASSSQGYEQYF	TRBV7-8	.	TRBJ2-7	.
TGTGCCAGCAGCCGGATGCAGGGGCCCGAGAGTGGCTACACCTTC	CASSRMQGPESGYTF	TRBV5-5	.	TRBJ1-2	.
TGTGCCAGCAGACCCGGGACAGATAATCAGCCCCAGCATTTT	CASRPGTDNQPQHF	TRBV6-5	TRBD1	TRBJ1-5	.
TGCGCCAGCAGCTCCGCCAGGGCCACAAGGACCGGGGAGCTGTTTTTT	CASSSARATRTGELFF	TRBV5-1	.	TRBJ2-2	once
TGTGCCAGCAGCCTAACTAGCGGGGGTGCAGATACGCAGTATTTT	CASSLTSGGADTQYF	TRBV11-2	TRBD2	TRBJ2-3	.
TGTGCCAGCAGTAAAAATTCAGGGACATCCTACGAGCAGTACTTC	CASSKNSGTSYEQYF	TRBV27	.	TRBJ2-7	few
TGCGCCAGCAGCTTGGATCTTAGCTTCTCCGGGGAGCTGTTTTTT	CASSLDLSFSGELFF	TRBV5-1	.	TRBJ2-2	.
TGTGCCAGCAGCTCTCAGGGGGATAGCAATCAGCCCCAGCATTTT	CASSSQGDSNQPQHF	TRBV6-5	TRBD1	TRBJ1-5	.